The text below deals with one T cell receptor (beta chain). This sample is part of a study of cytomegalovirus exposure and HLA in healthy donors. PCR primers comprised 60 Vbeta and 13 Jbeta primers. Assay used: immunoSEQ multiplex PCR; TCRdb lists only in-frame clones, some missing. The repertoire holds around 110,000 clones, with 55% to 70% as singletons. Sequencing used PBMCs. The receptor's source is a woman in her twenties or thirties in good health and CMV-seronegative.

CDR3 sequence: CARNLIAGANEQYF. Here the CDR3 DNA reads TGTGCCAGGAACCTAATAGCGGGAGCAAACGAGCAGTACTTC. V usage is TRBV19 and J usage is TRBJ2-7, with 9 bases aligning to TRBD2. This CDR3 region has 14 residues. Germline CDR1 and CDR2: LNHDA and SQIVND (reference sequence). J gave up 5 bases and V 9 bases, and 11 bases lay outside the gene matches. Complete variable domain (other parts from reference TRBV19 and TRBJ2-7): DGGITQSPKYLFRKEGQNVTLSCEQNLNHDAMYWYRQDPGQGLRLIYYSQIVNDFQKGDIAEGYSVSREKKESFPLTVTSAQKNPTAFYLCARNLIAGANEQYFGPGTRLTVT.